These 25 T cell receptor beta chains were all obtained from the same sample, sequenced in a study of blood T cell repertoires in COVID-19. The table came from immunoSEQ multiplex PCR; TCRdb's copy has only in-frame clones and leaves some out. The repertoire holds roughly 290,000 clones, with approximately 85% as singletons. Sequenced: PBMCs or T cells enriched from blood (not recorded which). The origin of the receptors is a woman aged 25 to 39 who had recovered from COVID-19.

The rearrangement links TRBV5-8 to TRBJ1-5; 7 bases fit TRBD1. The germline CDR1 and CDR2 sequences are SGHTS and YDEGEE. Trimming removed 4 bases from V and 2 bases from J; junction bases left unmatched: 6. The CDR3 is 15 residues long. Here the CDR3 reads CASSPGQSRNQPQHF. For the CDR3, the DNA is TGTGCCAGCAGCCCGGGACAGAGTCGCAATCAGCCCCAGCATTTT.

As DNA, the CDR3 is TGTGCCAGCAGCCCCTGGGGACTAGCGGGGGGAAGCACAGATACGCAGTATTTT. Translated, it gives CASSPWGLAGGSTDTQYF. The genes are TRBV3-1 (or the pseudogene TRBV3-2) and TRBJ2-3; 15 nucleotides line up with TRBD2. The CDR3 is 18 residues long. CDR1 LGHDT and CDR2 YNNKEL come from the germline V gene (reference sequence). The ends lost 4 bases at V and 0 bases at J; junction bases unmatched: 5.

The J gene is TRBJ2-1, the V gene TRBV28; TRBD1 matches at 9 bases. The CDR3 has 14 amino acids. V was clipped by 5 bases and J by 4 bases; unmatched bases: 3. CDR1 is MDHEN and CDR2 is SYDVKM in the germline V gene. CDR3 sequence reads: CASSGDRVYNEQFF. CDR3 in DNA: TGTGCCAGCAGTGGGGACAGGGTTTACAATGAGCAGTTCTTC.

V usage is TRBV15 and J usage is TRBJ2-3; 12 bases fit TRBD2. This CDR3 is 19 amino acids long. Germline CDR1 is LNHNV and CDR2 is YYDKDF (reference sequence). The trim removed 6 bases at V and 0 bases at J, leaving 13 bases unmatched. The CDR3 protein is CATSRQGASGRGSTDTQYF. CDR3 nucleotides: TGTGCCACCAGTCGACAGGGCGCTAGCGGGAGGGGTAGCACAGATACGCAGTATTTT.

J is TRBJ2-1 and V is TRBV3-1 (or the pseudogene TRBV3-2); D is undetermined. The CDR3 extends over 12 amino acids. V lost 4 bases, J lost 4 bases, and 5 bases lay in between. The germline V gene has CDR1 LGHDT and CDR2 YNNKEL (reference sequence). CDR3: CASSPRYNEQFF. CDR3 sequence (DNA): TGTGCCAGCAGCCCCAGATACAATGAGCAGTTCTTC.

V usage is TRBV5-1 and J usage is TRBJ2-7, with D maybe TRBD1 (5 bases). The V and J ends lost 2 bases and 0 bases respectively, with 18 bases between them. The CDR3 has 17 amino acids. In germline, CDR1 is SGHRS, CDR2 YFSETQ. This CDR3 is CASSFKPQASSSYEQYF. The CDR3 region has the DNA TGCGCCAGCAGCTTTAAACCACAGGCATCAAGCTCCTACGAGCAGTACTTC.

Concerning this clone itself: One end of the junction varies from germline; a read error may be responsible. The rearrangement links TRBV7-6 to TRBJ2-7; TRBD1 or TRBD2 may be the D gene (8 bases each). This CDR3 has 15 amino acids. The germline CDR1 and CDR2 sequences are SGHVS and FNYEAQ. This chain's CDR3 is CASSLAGDRGYEQYF. CDR3 DNA sequence: TGTGCCAGCAGCCTAGCGGGCGACAGGGGCTACGAGCAGTACTTC. Variable domain in full (rest from reference TRBV7-6 and TRBJ2-7): GAGVSQSPRYKVTKRGQDVALRCDPISGHVSLYWYRQALGQGPEFLTYFNYEAQQDKSGLPNDRFSAERPEGSISTLTIQRTEQRDSAMYRCASSLAGDRGYEQYFGPGTRLTVT.

The gene calls are TRBV6-1 and TRBJ2-7, with D maybe TRBD2 (6 bases). Germline loops: CDR1 MNHNS, CDR2 SASEGT. Between the trimmed V and J ends, which lost 1 base and 6 bases, there was a span of 16 bases. The CDR3 is 15 residues long. The CDR3 protein is CASSEGAGLPGEQYF. In DNA form, the CDR3 reads TGTGCCAGCAGTGAAGGGGCGGGGCTCCCCGGCGAGCAGTACTTC.

Only a few counts were recorded for this clone. The rearrangement links TRBV27 to TRBJ2-1; 8 nucleotides align to TRBD1. The CDR3 runs to 14 residues. The trim removed 0 bases at V and 9 bases at J, leaving 4 bases unmatched. CDR1 MNHEY and CDR2 SMNVEV come from the germline V gene (reference sequence). The CDR3 region is CASSLSQGAGEQFF. In DNA, the CDR3 is TGTGCCAGCAGTTTATCTCAGGGGGCAGGTGAGCAGTTCTTC.

A word on this clone: The same CDR3 also results from other DNA sequences found in this sample. This chain joins TRBV6-1 and TRBJ2-2, with 8 bases lining up with TRBD1. The V segment lost 2 bases and the J segment 5 bases; nucleotides outside the gene matches: 4. Germline values: CDR1 MNHNS, CDR2 SASEGT. The CDR3 has 15 residues. The CDR3 loop reads CASSENRGYTGELFF. The CDR3 nucleotides read TGTGCCAGCAGTGAAAACAGGGGGTATACCGGGGAGCTGTTTTTT.

The V gene is TRBV6-5, the J gene TRBJ2-6; a weak D match, TRBD2 (5 bases). This CDR3 has 16 amino acids. The V end was cut by 0 bases, the J end by 4 bases, with 10 bases between. Germline V CDR1 and CDR2: MNHEY, SVGAGI. Here the CDR3 reads CASSYSKGAGANVLTF. In DNA, the CDR3 is TGTGCCAGCAGTTACTCGAAGGGAGCAGGGGCCAACGTCCTGACTTTC.

The chain links TRBV6-5 to TRBJ1-2; 7 bases line up with TRBD1. The junction had 13 bases not matched to a gene; V was cut back by 6 bases and J by 6 bases. The CDR3 length is 15 residues. Germline V gives CDR1 MNHEY, CDR2 SVGAGI. The CDR3 nucleotides read TGTGCCAGCAGCCCGCCGACAGGGCTTGTTAATGGCTACACCTTC. Translating it yields CASSPPTGLVNGYTF.

This clone was counted a few times. The V call is TRBV20-1, the J call TRBJ2-1; 9 nucleotides agree with TRBD2. Germline V gene lookup returns CDR1 DFQATT and CDR2 SNEGSKA (reference sequence). This CDR3 region has 14 residues. The V gene end was trimmed by 3 bases and the J gene end by 5 bases; junction bases not matched to a gene: 5. DNA of the CDR3: TGCAGTGCTAGTGCGGGGGGGCCGAACAATGAGCAGTTCTTC. The encoded protein is CSASAGGPNNEQFF.

The V call is TRBV7-8, the J call TRBJ2-2; maybe TRBD2 (5 bases). V was pared by 7 bases and J by 6 bases, with 15 bases between. The germline V gene encodes CDR1 SGHVS and CDR2 FQNEAQ. The CDR3 spans 14 residues. CDR3: CASIRSVEAGELFF. Written as DNA, the CDR3 is TGTGCCAGCATTAGAAGTGTGGAGGCCGGGGAGCTGTTTTTT.

This chain uses TRBV7-9 with TRBJ2-7, with 7 nucleotides matching TRBD1. From germline, CDR1 is SEHNR and CDR2 FQNEAQ (reference sequence). There are 13 residues in the CDR3. V was clipped by 7 bases and J by 2 bases; unmatched bases: 5. CDR3 nucleotides: TGTGCCAGCACTAAGACAGGGACCTACGAGCAGTACTTC. As protein: CASTKTGTYEQYF.

Points on this clone: The junction differs from germline at one of its ends, possibly a read error. The chain recombines TRBV12-3 or TRBV12-4 with TRBJ2-7; 9 bases fit TRBD2. The CDR3 is 13 amino acids. For the CDR3, the DNA is TGTGCCAGCAGTCTAGCGGGACTCTCCGAGCAGTACTTC. This encodes CASSLAGLSEQYF.

This CDR3 reads CSVVRDRGPETQYF. CDR3 sequence (DNA): TGCAGCGTTGTACGGGACAGGGGCCCAGAGACCCAGTACTTC. This rearrangement joins TRBV29-1 to TRBJ2-5; 10 bases match TRBD1. The CDR3 is 14 residues long. Germline loops: CDR1 SQVTM, CDR2 ANQGSEA. The V and J ends lost 4 bases and 4 bases, in that order; junction bases with no gene match: 6.

The CDR3 bases are TGTGCCAGCAGTCCAACGTGGCGGGAGAGCACAGATACGCAGTATTTT. This codes for CASSPTWRESTDTQYF. This sequence joins TRBV7-9 and TRBJ2-3; 7 nucleotides align to TRBD2. CDR1 and CDR2 from the germline V gene are SEHNR and FQNEAQ (reference sequence). The CDR3 length is 16 residues. V gave up 6 bases and J gave up 0 bases; unmatched junction bases: 9.

This clone was seen once. The chain employs TRBV28 and TRBJ1-2; 9 bases agree with TRBD1. This CDR3 region has 16 residues. Germline-derived CDR1 and CDR2 are MDHEN and SYDVKM. J lost 4 bases, V lost 5 bases, and 11 bases had no gene match. The CDR3 here is CASSPTAGTGLYGYTF. In DNA form, the CDR3 reads TGTGCCAGCAGTCCTACTGCCGGGACAGGGCTCTATGGCTACACCTTC.

The chain joins TRBV10-3 to TRBJ2-1; D is possibly TRBD2 (6 bases). V lost 4 bases to trimming and J lost 5 bases, with 12 bases between them. CDR1 is ENHRY, CDR2 SYGVKD, per germline. The CDR3 is made up of 14 amino acids. CDR3: CAISGGGDHNEQFF. The CDR3 nucleotides are TGTGCCATCAGTGGTGGAGGGGATCACAATGAGCAGTTCTTC.

The V gene is TRBV7-8, the J gene TRBJ1-2; D unclear. Germline values: CDR1 SGHVS, CDR2 FQNEAQ. The CDR3 is 13 residues long. With 5 bases removed from V and 2 bases from J, the gap between germline ends came to 9 bases. CDR3 nucleotide sequence: TGTGCCAGCAGCCTGGAGAGGAACTATGGCTACACCTTC. Protein sequence: CASSLERNYGYTF.

This sequence joins TRBV30 and TRBJ2-7, with 7 bases lining up with TRBD1. The germline CDR1 and CDR2 sequences are GTSNPN and SVGIG (reference sequence). Trimming removed 0 bases from V and 12 bases from J; junction bases left unmatched: 5. The CDR3 extends over 11 amino acids. The CDR3 sequence: CAWSVGGASYF. In nucleotides, the CDR3 is TGTGCCTGGAGTGTAGGGGGCGCCTCGTACTTC.

The chain links TRBV5-1 to TRBJ1-3, with D possibly matching TRBD1 (6 bases). CDR1 and CDR2 (germline): SGHRS, YFSETQ. The CDR3 runs 15 residues. Trimming removed 4 bases at V and 4 bases at J, with 15 bases between. CDR3 bases: TGCGCCAGCAGCGTCCAGGGGAGTACGGGAAACACCATATATTTT. Amino acids: CASSVQGSTGNTIYF.

The gene calls are TRBV10-1 and TRBJ1-4, with D perhaps TRBD1 (6 bases). Germline CDR1 reads WNHNN; CDR2 reads SYGVQD (reference sequence). CDR3 length: 14 amino acids. Deletions cut 3 bases from V and 7 bases from J, with 12 bases between. The CDR3 is CASSEVGAGEKLFF. Here the CDR3 DNA reads TGCGCCAGCAGTGAAGTGGGGGCAGGTGAAAAACTGTTTTTT.

The CDR3 DNA follows: TGTGCCACCAGTGACAGGAACAATGAAAAACTGTTTTTT. It specifies CATSDRNNEKLFF. V gene TRBV24-1 combines with J gene TRBJ1-4; D call uncertain. V lost 4 bases and J 5 bases, leaving 7 bases between the germline ends. In germline, CDR1 is KGHDR, CDR2 SFDVKD. The length of the CDR3 is 13 residues.